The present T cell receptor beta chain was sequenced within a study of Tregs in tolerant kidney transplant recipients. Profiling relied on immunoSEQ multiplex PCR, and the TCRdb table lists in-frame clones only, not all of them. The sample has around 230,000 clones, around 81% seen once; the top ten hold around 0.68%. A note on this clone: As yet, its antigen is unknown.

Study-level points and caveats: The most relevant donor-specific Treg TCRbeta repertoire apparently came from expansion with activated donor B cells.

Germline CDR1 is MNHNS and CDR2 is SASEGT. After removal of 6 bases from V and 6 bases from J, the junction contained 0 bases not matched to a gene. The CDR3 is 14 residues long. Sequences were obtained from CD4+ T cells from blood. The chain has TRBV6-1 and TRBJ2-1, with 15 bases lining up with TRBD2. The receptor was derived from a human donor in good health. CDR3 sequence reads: CASRGLAGGNEQFF. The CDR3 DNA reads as TGTGCCAGCAGGGGACTAGCGGGGGGCAATGAGCAGTTCTTC.